Presented here are 9 T cell receptor beta chains from one specimen sequenced in a study of T-cell memory formation after mild COVID-19. MiXCR was run by TCRdb on the 5' RACE reads, yielding one entry per CDR3 protein. The sample carries 65,000 to 95,000 distinct CDR3 sequences, over 10% recorded once. Sample: PBMCs or a T cell subset sorted from them (not recorded which). Receptors were obtained from a man aged 18 to 35 who had mild COVID-19 (a few samples of this study predate the infection). Cell type and time point are not known.

This clonotype was detected a few times. V is TRBV27 and J is TRBJ2-2, with D perhaps matching TRBD1 (6 bases). The CDR3 loop spans 16 amino acids. Germline CDR1 MNHEY, CDR2 SMNVEV (reference sequence). V was pared by 6 bases and J by 7 bases, with 21 bases between. CDR3 sequence reads: CASSLDLIRGFGELFF. The CDR3 region has the DNA TGTGCCAGCAGCCTAGACTTGATCAGGGGATTCGGGGAGCTGTTTTTT.

This clonotype has only a few counts. The V call is TRBV12-3 or TRBV12-4, the J call TRBJ1-1; no clear D gene. V was shortened by 8 bases and J by 4 bases, with 14 bases between the two germline ends. CDR3 length: 13 residues. The CDR3 nucleotides read TGTGCCAGCGGAAACACGGTCGGCACTGAAGCTTTCTTT. Amino acids: CASGNTVGTEAFF.

Ten or more counts support this clonotype. The chain combines TRBV7-2 with TRBJ2-4; 10 bases fit TRBD1. With 0 bases clipped from V and 1 base from J, the junction kept 0 bases outside the gene matches. CDR1 SGHTA and CDR2 FQGNSA come from the germline V gene. The CDR3 extends over 16 amino acids. The CDR3 coding sequence is TGTGCCAGCAGCTTAGCGGGACAGGGGGCCAAAAACATTCAGTACTTC. Amino acids: CASSLAGQGAKNIQYF. Supplemented by reference TRBV7-2 and TRBJ2-4, the full variable domain reads GAGVSQSPSNKVTEKGKDVELRCDPISGHTALYWYRQSLGQGLEFLIYFQGNSAPDKSGLPSDRFSAERTGGSVSTLTIQRTQQEDSAVYLCASSLAGQGAKNIQYFGAGTRLSVL.

This clonotype was observed at least ten times. The gene calls are TRBV6-6 and TRBJ2-3, with 10 bases fitting TRBD2. From germline, CDR1 is MNHNY and CDR2 SVGAGI (reference sequence). The CDR3 is made up of 16 amino acids. V lost 3 bases to trimming and J lost 2 bases; unmatched junction nucleotides: 5. CDR3 sequence reads: CASSYTSGAITDTQYF. DNA for the CDR3: TGTGCCAGCAGTTATACTAGCGGGGCGATCACAGATACGCAGTATTTT.

This clonotype has at least ten counts. This rearrangement joins TRBV10-3 to TRBJ2-7; a possible D gene is TRBD1 (6 bases). The germline gives CDR1 ENHRY, CDR2 SYGVKD. The CDR3 consists of 10 residues. Trimming removed 10 bases from V and 5 bases from J, with 9 bases in between. CDR3 region: CATQGDEQYF. In DNA, the CDR3 is TGTGCCACACAGGGTGACGAGCAGTACTTC.

The genes are TRBV12-3 or TRBV12-4 and TRBJ1-5; TRBD1 is a possible D gene (5 bases). V was trimmed by 1 base and J by 4 bases, leaving 14 bases between them. This CDR3 is built from 16 residues. For the CDR3, the DNA is TGTGCCAGCAGTTTAGAGGGGAGTGGGTGGAATCAGCCCCAGCATTTT. Translating gives CASSLEGSGWNQPQHF.

The chain carries TRBV7-2 and TRBJ1-6; 7 nucleotides line up with TRBD1. The ends lost 5 bases at V and 7 bases at J; junction bases unmatched: 8. CDR3 size: 15 residues. Germline values: CDR1 SGHTA, CDR2 FQGNSA. The CDR3 DNA reads TGTGCCAGCAGCGAGGCAGGGGGGCCGAATTCACCCCTCCACTTT. It translates to CASSEAGGPNSPLHF.

In this sample, this clonotype turned up a few times. A read error may account for a junction end that differs from germline. The chain joins TRBV12-3 or TRBV12-4 to TRBJ1-1; the D is unclear. The CDR3 length is 12 residues. The CDR3 spells CAISISTSYAFF. CDR3 bases: TGTGCCATCAGTATCTCGACAAGTTACGCTTTCTTT.

The chain uses TRBV7-9 and TRBJ1-2, with no clear D. The CDR3 covers 13 residues. Germline values: CDR1 SEHNR, CDR2 FQNEAQ (reference sequence). V was trimmed by 6 bases and J by 4 bases, leaving 12 bases between them. The CDR3 DNA sequence: TGTGCCAGCAGTAGTCGGGTCAGCTATGGCTACACCTTC. Translated: CASSSRVSYGYTF.